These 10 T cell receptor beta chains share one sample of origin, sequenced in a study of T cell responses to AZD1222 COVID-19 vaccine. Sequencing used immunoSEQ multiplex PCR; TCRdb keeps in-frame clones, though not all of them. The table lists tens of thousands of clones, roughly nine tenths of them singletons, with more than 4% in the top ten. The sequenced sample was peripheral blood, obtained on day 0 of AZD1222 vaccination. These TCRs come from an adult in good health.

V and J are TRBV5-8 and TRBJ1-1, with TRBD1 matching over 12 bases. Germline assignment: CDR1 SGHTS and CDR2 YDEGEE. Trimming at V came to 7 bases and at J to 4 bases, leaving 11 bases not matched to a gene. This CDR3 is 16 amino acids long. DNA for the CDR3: TGTGCCAGCCCGCGGGGACAGGGGGCATGGGGCACTGAAGCTTTCTTT. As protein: CASPRGQGAWGTEAFF.

DNA for the CDR3: TGTGCCTGTGGGGAAAGGAGCAATCAGCCCCAGCATTTT. Translation gives CACGERSNQPQHF. The gene calls are TRBV30 and TRBJ1-5; D uncertain. V was pared by 6 bases and J by 1 base, with 10 bases between. The CDR3 runs to 13 residues. Per the germline V gene, CDR1 is GTSNPN and CDR2 is SVGIG (reference sequence).

The CDR3 DNA sequence: TGCAGCGTGGGGACAGGTCAAAAGGGCGTCTACGAGCAGTACTTC. This translates into CSVGTGQKGVYEQYF. This chain connects TRBV29-1 to TRBJ2-7; TRBD1 aligns across 8 bases. Trimming took 6 bases from V and 3 from J; bases not matched to a gene: 13. The CDR3 is 15 residues long. Germline V gene data show CDR1 as SQVTM and CDR2 as ANQGSEA.

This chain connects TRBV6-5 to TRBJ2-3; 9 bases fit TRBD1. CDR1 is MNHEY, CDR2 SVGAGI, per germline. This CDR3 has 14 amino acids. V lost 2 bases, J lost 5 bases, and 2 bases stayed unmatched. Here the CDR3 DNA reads TGTGCCAGCAGTTACGGGACAGGGCGAGATACGCAGTATTTT. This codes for CASSYGTGRDTQYF.

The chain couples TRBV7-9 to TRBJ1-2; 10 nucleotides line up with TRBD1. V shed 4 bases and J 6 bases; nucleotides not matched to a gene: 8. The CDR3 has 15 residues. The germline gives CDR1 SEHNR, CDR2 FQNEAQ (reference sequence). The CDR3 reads CASSSTLGTGDGYTF. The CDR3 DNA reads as TGTGCCAGCAGCTCCACCCTTGGGACAGGGGATGGCTACACCTTC.

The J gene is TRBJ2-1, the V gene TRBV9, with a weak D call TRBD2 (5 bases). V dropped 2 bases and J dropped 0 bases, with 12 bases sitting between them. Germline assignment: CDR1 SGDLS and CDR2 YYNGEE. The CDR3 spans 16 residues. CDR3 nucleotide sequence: TGTGCCAGCAGCGTTACTGGCGGGTTCTCCTACAATGAGCAGTTCTTC. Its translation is CASSVTGGFSYNEQFF.

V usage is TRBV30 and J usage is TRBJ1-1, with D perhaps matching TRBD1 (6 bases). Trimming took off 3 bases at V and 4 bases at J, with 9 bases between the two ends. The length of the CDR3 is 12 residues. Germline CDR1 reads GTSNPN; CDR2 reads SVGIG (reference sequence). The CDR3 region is CAWSEGGTEAFF. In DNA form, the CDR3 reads TGTGCCTGGAGCGAGGGGGGCACTGAAGCTTTCTTT. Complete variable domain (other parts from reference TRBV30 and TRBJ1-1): SQTIHQWPATLVQPVGSPLSLECTVEGTSNPNLYWYRQAAGRGLQLLFYSVGIGQISSEVPQNLSASRPQDRQFILSSKKLLLSDSGFYLCAWSEGGTEAFFGQGTRLTVV.

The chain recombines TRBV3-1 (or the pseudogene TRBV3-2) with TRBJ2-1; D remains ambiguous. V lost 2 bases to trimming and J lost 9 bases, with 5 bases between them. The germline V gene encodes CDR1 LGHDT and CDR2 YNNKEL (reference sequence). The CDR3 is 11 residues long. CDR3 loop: CASSQRGEQFF. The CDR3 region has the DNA TGTGCCAGCAGCCAAAGAGGTGAGCAGTTCTTC.

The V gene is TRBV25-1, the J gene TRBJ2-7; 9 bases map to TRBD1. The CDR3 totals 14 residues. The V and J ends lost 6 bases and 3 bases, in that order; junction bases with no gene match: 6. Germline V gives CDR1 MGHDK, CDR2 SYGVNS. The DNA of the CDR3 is TGTGCCAGCAGGGCCGGGACAGGGAACTACGAGCAGTACTTC. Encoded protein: CASRAGTGNYEQYF.

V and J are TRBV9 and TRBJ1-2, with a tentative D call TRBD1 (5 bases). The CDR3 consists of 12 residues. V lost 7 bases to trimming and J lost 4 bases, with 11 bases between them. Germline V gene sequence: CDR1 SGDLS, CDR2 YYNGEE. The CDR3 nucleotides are TGTGCCAGCCAAGGACACGCCTATGGCTACACCTTC. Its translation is CASQGHAYGYTF.